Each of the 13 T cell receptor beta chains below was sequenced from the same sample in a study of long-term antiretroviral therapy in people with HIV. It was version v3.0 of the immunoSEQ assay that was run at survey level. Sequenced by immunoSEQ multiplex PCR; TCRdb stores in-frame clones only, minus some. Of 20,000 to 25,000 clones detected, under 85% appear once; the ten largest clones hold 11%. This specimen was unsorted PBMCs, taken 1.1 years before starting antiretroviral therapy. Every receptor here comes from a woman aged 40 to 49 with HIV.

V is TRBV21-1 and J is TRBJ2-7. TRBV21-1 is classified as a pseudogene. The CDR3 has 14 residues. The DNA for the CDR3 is TGTGCCAGCACTTCACGGCTTCCGACCTACGAGCAGTACTTC. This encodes CASTSRLPTYEQYF.

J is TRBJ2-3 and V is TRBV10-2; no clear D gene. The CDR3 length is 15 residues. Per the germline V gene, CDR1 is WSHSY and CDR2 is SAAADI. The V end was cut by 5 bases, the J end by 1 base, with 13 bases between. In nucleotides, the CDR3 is TGCGCCAGCAGTTTTCCAGGAGCTGGCACAGATACGCAGTATTTT. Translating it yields CASSFPGAGTDTQYF.

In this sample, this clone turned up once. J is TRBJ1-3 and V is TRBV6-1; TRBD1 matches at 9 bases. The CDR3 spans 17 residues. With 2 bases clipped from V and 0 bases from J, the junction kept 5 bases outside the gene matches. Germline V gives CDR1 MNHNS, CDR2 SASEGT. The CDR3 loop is CASSELQGASSGNTIYF. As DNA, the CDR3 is TGTGCCAGCAGTGAACTACAGGGGGCTAGCTCTGGAAACACCATATATTTT.

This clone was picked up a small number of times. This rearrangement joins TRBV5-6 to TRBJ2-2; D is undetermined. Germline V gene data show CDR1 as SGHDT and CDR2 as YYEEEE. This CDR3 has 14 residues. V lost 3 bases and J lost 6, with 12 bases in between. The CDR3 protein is CASSSTTLPGELFF. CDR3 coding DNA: TGTGCCAGCAGCTCGACGACACTCCCCGGGGAGCTGTTTTTT.

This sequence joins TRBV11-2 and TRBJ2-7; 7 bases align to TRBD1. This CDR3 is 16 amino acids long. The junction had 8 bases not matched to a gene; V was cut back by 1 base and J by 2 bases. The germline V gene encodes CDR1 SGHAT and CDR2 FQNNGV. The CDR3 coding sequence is TGTGCCAGCAGCTTAGGGCATTGGGACAGTACCTACGAGCAGTACTTC. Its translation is CASSLGHWDSTYEQYF.

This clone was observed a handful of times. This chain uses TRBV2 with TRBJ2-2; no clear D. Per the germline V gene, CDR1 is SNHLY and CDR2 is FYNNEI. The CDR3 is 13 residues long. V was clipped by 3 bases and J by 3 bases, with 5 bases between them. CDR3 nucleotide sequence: TGTGCCAGCAGTGAGGGTGACACCGGGGAGCTGTTTTTT. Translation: CASSEGDTGELFF.

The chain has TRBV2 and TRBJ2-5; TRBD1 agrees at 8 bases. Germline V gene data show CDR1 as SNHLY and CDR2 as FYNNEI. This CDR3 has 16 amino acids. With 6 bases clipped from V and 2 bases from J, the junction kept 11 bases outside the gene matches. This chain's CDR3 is CASRRNPTGAQETQYF. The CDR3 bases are TGTGCCAGCAGGCGAAACCCGACAGGGGCTCAAGAGACCCAGTACTTC.

CDR3 coding DNA: TGTGCCAGCAGCGCCGTACCCCTCGCGGAGACCCAGTACTTC. It translates to CASSAVPLAETQYF. The chain joins TRBV5-4 to TRBJ2-5, with D unresolved. CDR3 length: 14 residues. Trimming removed 4 bases at V and 5 bases at J, with 15 bases between. Germline V gene lookup returns CDR1 SGHNT and CDR2 YYREEE (reference sequence).

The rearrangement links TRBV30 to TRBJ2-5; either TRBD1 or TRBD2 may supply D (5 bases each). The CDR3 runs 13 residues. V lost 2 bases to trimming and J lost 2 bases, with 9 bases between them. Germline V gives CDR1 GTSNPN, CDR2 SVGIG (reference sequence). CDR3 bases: TGTGCCTGGAGTTACGGGACGCAAGAGACCCAGTACTTC. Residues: CAWSYGTQETQYF.

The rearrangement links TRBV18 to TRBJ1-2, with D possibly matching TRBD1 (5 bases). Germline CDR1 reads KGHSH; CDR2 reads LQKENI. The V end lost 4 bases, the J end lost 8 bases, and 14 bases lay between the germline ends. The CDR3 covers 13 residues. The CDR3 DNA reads TGTGCCAGCTCACTCCCGGCAGGGAGCGGCTACACCTTC. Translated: CASSLPAGSGYTF.

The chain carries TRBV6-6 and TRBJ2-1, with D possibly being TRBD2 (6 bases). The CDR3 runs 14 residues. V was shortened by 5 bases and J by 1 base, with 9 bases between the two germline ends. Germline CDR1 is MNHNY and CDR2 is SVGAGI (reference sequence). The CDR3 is CASSAGTSYNEQFF. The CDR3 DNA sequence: TGTGCCAGCAGTGCCGGGACTTCCTACAATGAGCAGTTCTTC.

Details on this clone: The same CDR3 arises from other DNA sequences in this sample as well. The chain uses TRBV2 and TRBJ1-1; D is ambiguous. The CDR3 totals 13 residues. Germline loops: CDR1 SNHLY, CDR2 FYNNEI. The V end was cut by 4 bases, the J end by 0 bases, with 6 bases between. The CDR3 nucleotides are TGTGCCAGCAGTGGACAATTGAACACTGAAGCTTTCTTT. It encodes CASSGQLNTEAFF.

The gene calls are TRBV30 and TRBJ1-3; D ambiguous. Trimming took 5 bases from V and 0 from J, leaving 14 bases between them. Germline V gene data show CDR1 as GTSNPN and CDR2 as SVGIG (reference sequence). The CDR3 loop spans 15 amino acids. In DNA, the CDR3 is TGTGCCTGGGACTTTCGACGGTTCTCTGGAAACACCATATATTTT. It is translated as CAWDFRRFSGNTIYF.